This T cell receptor (beta chain) appears in the sequencing data of a study of early T cells in non-severe SARS-CoV-2 infection. Losses at the gene ends were 5 bases for V and 3 bases for J; bases not matched to a gene: 7. CDR1 is SGHVS and CDR2 is FNYEAQ in the germline V gene. The CDR3 covers 15 residues. There are a few counts of this clonotype. Its antigen is still unknown. TCRdb ran MiXCR on the 5' RACE reads and lists one entry per CDR3 protein. In the table there are tens of thousands of distinct CDR3 sequences, approximately 11% of which are singletons. Study-level findings and limits: VDJdb matches were skewed toward anti-spike CD8 T cell responses.

V gene TRBV7-6 combines with J gene TRBJ2-1; TRBD2 aligns across 7 bases. The receptor's source is an adult who was a healthcare worker with PCR-confirmed SARS-CoV-2 infection or an uninfected control (not recorded which). The sequencing input was whole blood. The chain's CDR3 is CASSPTREIYNEQFF. CDR3 DNA sequence: TGTGCCAGCAGCCCCACGCGGGAGATCTACAATGAGCAGTTCTTC. Variable domain in full (rest from reference TRBV7-6 and TRBJ2-1): GAGVSQSPRYKVTKRGQDVALRCDPISGHVSLYWYRQALGQGPEFLTYFNYEAQQDKSGLPNDRFSAERPEGSISTLTIQRTEQRDSAMYRCASSPTREIYNEQFFGPGTRLTVL.